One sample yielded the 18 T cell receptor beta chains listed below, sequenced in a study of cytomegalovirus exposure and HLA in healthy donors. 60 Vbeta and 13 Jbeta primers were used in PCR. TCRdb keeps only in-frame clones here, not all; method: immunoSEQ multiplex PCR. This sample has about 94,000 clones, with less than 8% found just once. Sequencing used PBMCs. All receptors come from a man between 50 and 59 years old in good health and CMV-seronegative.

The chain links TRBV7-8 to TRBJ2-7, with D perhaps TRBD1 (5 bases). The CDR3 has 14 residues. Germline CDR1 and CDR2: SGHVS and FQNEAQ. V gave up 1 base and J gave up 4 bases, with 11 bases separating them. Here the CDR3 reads CASSLGQGMYEQYF. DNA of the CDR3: TGTGCCAGCAGCTTAGGGCAGGGAATGTACGAGCAGTACTTC.

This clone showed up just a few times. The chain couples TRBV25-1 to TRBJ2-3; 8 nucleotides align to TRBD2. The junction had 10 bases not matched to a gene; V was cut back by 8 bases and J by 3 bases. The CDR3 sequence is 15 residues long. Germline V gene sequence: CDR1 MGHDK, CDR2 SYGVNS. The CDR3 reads CASGRKRGKTDTQYF. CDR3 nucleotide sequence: TGTGCCAGCGGACGGAAGCGGGGGAAGACAGATACGCAGTATTTT.

This CDR3 is CASSPRLAGEQETQYF. DNA for the CDR3: TGTGCCAGCAGCCCACGACTAGCGGGCGAACAAGAGACCCAGTACTTC. V and J are TRBV5-4 and TRBJ2-5; 10 bases align to TRBD2. CDR3 length: 16 residues. J gave up 2 bases and V 4 bases, and 8 bases lay outside the gene matches. The germline V gene has CDR1 SGHNT and CDR2 YYREEE (reference sequence).

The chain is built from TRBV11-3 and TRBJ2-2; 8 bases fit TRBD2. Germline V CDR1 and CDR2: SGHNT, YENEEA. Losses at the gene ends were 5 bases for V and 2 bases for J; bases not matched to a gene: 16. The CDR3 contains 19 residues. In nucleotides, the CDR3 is TGTGCCAGCAGCCCCACCGGTTGGGGCGGGGGGTCCAACACCGGGGAGCTGTTTTTT. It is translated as CASSPTGWGGGSNTGELFF.

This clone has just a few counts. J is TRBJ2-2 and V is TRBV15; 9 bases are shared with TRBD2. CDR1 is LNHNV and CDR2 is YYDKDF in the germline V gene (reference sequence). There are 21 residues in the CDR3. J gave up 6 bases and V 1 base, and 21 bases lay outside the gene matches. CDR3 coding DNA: TGTGCCACCAGCAGAGGGGGGCGGGGTGAAGATAGCGGGAGATCGGCCGGGGAGCTGTTTTTT. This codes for CATSRGGRGEDSGRSAGELFF.

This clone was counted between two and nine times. The CDR3 loop reads CATTRGGGYNSPLHF. Here the CDR3 DNA reads TGTGCCACAACCCGCGGGGGCGGCTATAATTCACCCCTCCACTTT. The chain joins TRBV6-5 to TRBJ1-6; a possible D gene is TRBD1 (6 bases). The CDR3 runs 15 residues. V lost 10 bases, J lost 3 bases, and 16 bases lay in between. CDR1 is MNHEY and CDR2 is SVGAGI in the germline V gene.

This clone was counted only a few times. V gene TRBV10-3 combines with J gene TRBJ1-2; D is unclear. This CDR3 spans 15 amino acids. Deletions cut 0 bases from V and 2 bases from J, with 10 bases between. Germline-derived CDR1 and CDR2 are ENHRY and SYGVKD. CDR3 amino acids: CAISESVGANYGYTF. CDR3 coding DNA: TGTGCCATCAGTGAGTCGGTAGGAGCCAACTATGGCTACACCTTC.

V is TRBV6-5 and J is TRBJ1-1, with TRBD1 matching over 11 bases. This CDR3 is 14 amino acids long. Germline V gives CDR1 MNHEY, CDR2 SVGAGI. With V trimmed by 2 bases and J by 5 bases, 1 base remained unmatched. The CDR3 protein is CASSYGTGGTEAFF. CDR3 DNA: TGTGCCAGCAGTTACGGGACAGGGGGAACTGAAGCTTTCTTT.

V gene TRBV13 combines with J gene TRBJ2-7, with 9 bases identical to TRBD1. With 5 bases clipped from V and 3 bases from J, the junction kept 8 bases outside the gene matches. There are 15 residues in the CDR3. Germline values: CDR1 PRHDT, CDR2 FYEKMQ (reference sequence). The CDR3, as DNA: TGTGCCAGCAGCGGAGGGACAGGGATAGGCTACGAGCAGTACTTC. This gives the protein CASSGGTGIGYEQYF. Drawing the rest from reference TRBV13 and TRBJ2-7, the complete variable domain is AAGVIQSPRHLIKEKRETATLKCYPIPRHDTVYWYQQGPGQDPQFLISFYEKMQSDKGSIPDRFSAQQFSDYHSELNMSSLELGDSALYFCASSGGTGIGYEQYFGPGTRLTVT.

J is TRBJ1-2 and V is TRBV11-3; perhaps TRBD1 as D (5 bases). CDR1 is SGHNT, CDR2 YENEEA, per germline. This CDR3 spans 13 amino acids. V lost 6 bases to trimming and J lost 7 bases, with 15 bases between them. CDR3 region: CASSFPGPCGYTF. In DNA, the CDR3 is TGTGCCAGCAGTTTTCCAGGGCCCTGTGGCTACACCTTC.

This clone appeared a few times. The DNA for the CDR3 is TGTGCCAGTAAGATCGGGACAGGGGAAGGGCAGCCCCAGCATTTT. Its translation: CASKIGTGEGQPQHF. V is TRBV19 and J is TRBJ1-5; 10 positions agree with TRBD1. V trimming: 7 bases; J trimming: 7 bases; junction bases outside the gene matches: 10. CDR3 length: 15 residues. Per germline, CDR1 LNHDA and CDR2 SQIVND (reference sequence).

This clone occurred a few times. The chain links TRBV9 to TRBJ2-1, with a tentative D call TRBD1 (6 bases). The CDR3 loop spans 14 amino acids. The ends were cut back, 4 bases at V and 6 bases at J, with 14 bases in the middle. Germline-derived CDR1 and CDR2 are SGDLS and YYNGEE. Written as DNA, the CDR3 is TGTGCCAGCAGCCCCCGGGACACCAGCAATGAGCAGTTCTTC. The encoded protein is CASSPRDTSNEQFF.

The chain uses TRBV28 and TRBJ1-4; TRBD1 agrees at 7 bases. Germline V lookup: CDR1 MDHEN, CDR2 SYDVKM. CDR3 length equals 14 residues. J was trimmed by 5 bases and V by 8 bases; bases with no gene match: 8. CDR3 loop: CASEGAGINEKLFF. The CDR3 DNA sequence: TGTGCCAGCGAGGGGGCCGGTATAAATGAAAAACTGTTTTTT. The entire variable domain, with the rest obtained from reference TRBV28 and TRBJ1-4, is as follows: DVKVTQSSRYLVKRTGEKVFLECVQDMDHENMFWYRQDPGLGLRLIYFSYDVKMKEKGDIPEGYSVSREKKERFSLILESASTNQTSMYLCASEGAGINEKLFFGSGTQLSVL.

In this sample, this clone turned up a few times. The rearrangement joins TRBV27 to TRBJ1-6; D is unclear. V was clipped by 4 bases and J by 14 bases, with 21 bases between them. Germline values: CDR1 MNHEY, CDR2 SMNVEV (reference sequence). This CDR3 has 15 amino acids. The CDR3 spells CASSSNPTILTSLHF. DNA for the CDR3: TGTGCCAGCAGTTCCAATCCAACCATACTCACTTCCCTCCACTTT.

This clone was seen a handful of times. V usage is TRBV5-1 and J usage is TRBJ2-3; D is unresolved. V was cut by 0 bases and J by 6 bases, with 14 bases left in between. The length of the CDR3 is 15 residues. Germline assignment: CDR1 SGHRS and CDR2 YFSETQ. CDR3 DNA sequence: TGCGCCAGCAGCTTGGTCGGTGGTGGTCTGGATACGCAGTATTTT. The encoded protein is CASSLVGGGLDTQYF.

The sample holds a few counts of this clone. CDR3 amino acids: CASSVTSGGTDTQYF. CDR3 coding DNA: TGTGCCAGCAGCGTGACTAGCGGGGGCACAGATACGCAGTATTTT. V gene TRBV6-1 combines with J gene TRBJ2-3, with 11 bases that match TRBD2. CDR1 is MNHNS, CDR2 SASEGT, per germline. This CDR3 contains 15 residues. J was trimmed by 1 base and V by 6 bases; bases with no gene match: 3.

DNA of the CDR3: TGTGCCACCAGCAGAGATCCCCAGGGCTCTGGAAACACCATATATTTT. It is translated as CATSRDPQGSGNTIYF. The gene calls are TRBV15 and TRBJ1-3; weak D call: TRBD1 (5 bases). This CDR3 contains 16 residues. Germline V gives CDR1 LNHNV, CDR2 YYDKDF (reference sequence). Trimming took off 0 bases at V and 0 bases at J, with 9 bases between the two ends.

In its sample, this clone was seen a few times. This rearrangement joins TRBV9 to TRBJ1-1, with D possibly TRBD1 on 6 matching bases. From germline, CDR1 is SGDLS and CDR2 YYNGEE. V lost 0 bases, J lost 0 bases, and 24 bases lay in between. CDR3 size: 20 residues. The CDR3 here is CASSVATDRALASMNTEAFF. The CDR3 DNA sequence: TGTGCCAGCAGCGTAGCAACGGACAGAGCTTTGGCTTCTATGAACACTGAAGCTTTCTTT.